These T cell receptor beta chains were read from a single sample in a study of shared T cell receptors in the human thymus. Using immunoSEQ multiplex PCR, the repertoire was profiled, and TCRdb retains in-frame clones only, with some absent. The sample includes hundreds of thousands of clones, 75% to 90% of them seen just once. These data also featured in a second study, about human thymus T cells.

Sequencing input: thymocytes. All receptors come from a girl under three years old with a congenital heart defect. Each CDR3 is given with its conserved first and last residue. D genes are given only for firm matches. Expanded clones are given a class, and other clones once, few, many or no size at all.

v_call: TRBV20-1; clone_size: NA; j_call: TRBJ1-5; d_call: NA; cdr3_aa: CSAGTIQPQHF; cdr3_nt: TGCAGTGCTGGTACTATTCAGCCCCAGCATTTT
v_call: TRBV9; clone_size: NA; j_call: TRBJ1-1; d_call: NA; cdr3_aa: CASSATGTLNTEAFF; cdr3_nt: TGTGCCAGCAGCGCTACCGGGACACTGAACACTGAAGCTTTCTTT
v_call: TRBV4-2; clone_size: NA; j_call: TRBJ2-5; d_call: TRBD2; cdr3_aa: CASSQDSTSGSRETQYF; cdr3_nt: TGTGCCAGCAGCCAAGATTCGACTAGCGGGTCCCGGGAGACCCAGTACTTC
v_call: TRBV15; clone_size: NA; j_call: TRBJ2-7; d_call: TRBD2; cdr3_aa: CATGHGTSGGYEQYF; cdr3_nt: TGTGCCACCGGCCACGGGACTAGCGGGGGGTACGAGCAGTACTTC
v_call: TRBV5-1; clone_size: NA; j_call: TRBJ1-1; d_call: TRBD1; cdr3_aa: CASSPWTGVNTEAFF; cdr3_nt: TGCGCCAGCAGCCCGTGGACAGGGGTGAACACTGAAGCTTTCTTT
v_call: TRBV4-1; clone_size: NA; j_call: TRBJ2-5; d_call: NA; cdr3_aa: CASSPGGQETQYF; cdr3_nt: TGCGCCAGCAGCCCCGGAGGCCAAGAGACCCAGTACTTC
v_call: TRBV9; clone_size: NA; j_call: TRBJ1-1; d_call: NA; cdr3_aa: CASSVEPIIRAGRDTEAFF; cdr3_nt: TGTGCCAGCAGCGTAGAACCGATTATTAGGGCAGGGAGGGACACTGAAGCTTTCTTT
v_call: TRBV27; clone_size: NA; j_call: TRBJ2-3; d_call: TRBD2; cdr3_aa: CASSLPPPGGPITDTQYF; cdr3_nt: TGTGCCAGCAGTTTACCCCCTCCGGGGGGGCCTATCACAGATACGCAGTATTTT
v_call: TRBV9; clone_size: NA; j_call: TRBJ1-6; d_call: NA; cdr3_aa: CASSPPLGGFNNSPLHF; cdr3_nt: TGTGCCAGCAGCCCACCCTTAGGGGGATTTAATAATTCACCCCTCCACTTT
v_call: TRBV12-5; clone_size: NA; j_call: TRBJ1-1; d_call: NA; cdr3_aa: CASGLGGVAGAPTEAFF; cdr3_nt: TGTGCTAGTGGTTTGGGCGGGGTGGCGGGAGCCCCCACTGAAGCTTTCTTT
v_call: TRBV6-5; clone_size: NA; j_call: TRBJ2-2; d_call: TRBD1; cdr3_aa: CASSYGTGENGELFF; cdr3_nt: TGTGCCAGCAGTTATGGGACAGGGGAAAACGGGGAGCTGTTTTTT
v_call: TRBV7-9; clone_size: NA; j_call: TRBJ2-2; d_call: TRBD1; cdr3_aa: CASSLGETGKTGELFF; cdr3_nt: TGTGCCAGCAGCTTAGGGGAGACAGGGAAGACCGGGGAGCTGTTTTTT
v_call: TRBV7-9; clone_size: NA; j_call: TRBJ2-3; d_call: TRBD1; cdr3_aa: CASSSGMEQGYTDTQYF; cdr3_nt: TGTGCCAGCAGCTCGGGGATGGAACAGGGGTACACAGATACGCAGTATTTT
v_call: TRBV7-4; clone_size: NA; j_call: TRBJ1-2; d_call: NA; cdr3_aa: CASSSPPGDLPMWGYTF; cdr3_nt: TGTGCCAGCAGCTCTCCCCCCGGGGACTTACCTATGTGGGGCTACACCTTC
v_call: TRBV28; clone_size: NA; j_call: TRBJ2-1; d_call: TRBD1; cdr3_aa: CASKLLRDRYNEQFF; cdr3_nt: TGTGCCAGCAAACTACTACGGGACAGATACAATGAGCAGTTCTTC
v_call: TRBV10-3; clone_size: NA; j_call: TRBJ1-2; d_call: NA; cdr3_aa: CAILRPDRRKGGYTF; cdr3_nt: TGTGCCATCCTCAGGCCCGACAGGCGTAAGGGTGGCTACACCTTC
v_call: TRBV5-6; clone_size: NA; j_call: TRBJ1-2; d_call: NA; cdr3_aa: CASSLVGGRANYGYTF; cdr3_nt: TGTGCCAGCAGCTTGGTTGGGGGCCGAGCTAACTATGGCTACACCTTC
v_call: TRBV5-6; clone_size: NA; j_call: TRBJ2-1; d_call: NA; cdr3_aa: CASSSPPMARDEQFF; cdr3_nt: TGTGCCAGCAGCTCGCCCCCCATGGCGCGGGATGAGCAGTTCTTC
v_call: TRBV28; clone_size: NA; j_call: TRBJ1-2; d_call: NA; cdr3_aa: CASHRGGLGGYTF; cdr3_nt: TGTGCCAGCCATAGGGGGGGGCTGGGAGGCTACACCTTC
v_call: TRBV28; clone_size: NA; j_call: TRBJ2-7; d_call: TRBD1; cdr3_aa: CASSGYPGQGSNYEQYF; cdr3_nt: TGTGCCAGCAGTGGGTACCCGGGACAGGGATCCAACTACGAGCAGTACTTC
v_call: TRBV6-6; clone_size: NA; j_call: TRBJ1-6; d_call: NA; cdr3_aa: CASSSRADPPGPLHF; cdr3_nt: TGTGCCAGCAGTTCCCGAGCTGACCCCCCAGGGCCCCTCCACTTT
v_call: TRBV7-6; clone_size: few; j_call: TRBJ2-5; d_call: NA; cdr3_aa: CASSPTGIGETQYF; cdr3_nt: TGTGCCAGCAGCCCAACAGGGATAGGAGAGACCCAGTACTTC
v_call: TRBV27; clone_size: NA; j_call: TRBJ2-1; d_call: NA; cdr3_aa: CASSSRRAGDGDEQFF; cdr3_nt: TGTGCCAGCAGTTCCCGTAGGGCAGGGGATGGCGATGAGCAGTTCTTC
v_call: TRBV2; clone_size: NA; j_call: TRBJ2-1; d_call: TRBD1; cdr3_aa: CATNRGPGLYNEQFF; cdr3_nt: TGTGCCACCAACAGGGGGCCGGGACTCTACAATGAGCAGTTCTTC
v_call: TRBV5-5; clone_size: NA; j_call: TRBJ1-1; d_call: TRBD1; cdr3_aa: CASSPPGQVNTEAFF; cdr3_nt: TGTGCCAGCAGCCCGCCGGGACAGGTTAACACTGAAGCTTTCTTT
v_call: TRBV4-2; clone_size: NA; j_call: TRBJ2-2; d_call: NA; cdr3_aa: CASSQEGRLTGELFF; cdr3_nt: TGTGCCAGCAGCCAAGAGGGGCGGCTCACCGGGGAGCTGTTTTTT
v_call: TRBV15; clone_size: NA; j_call: TRBJ2-1; d_call: NA; cdr3_aa: CATSRVSVDNEQFF; cdr3_nt: TGTGCCACCAGCAGGGTTTCGGTGGACAATGAGCAGTTCTTC
v_call: TRBV12-5; clone_size: NA; j_call: TRBJ2-7; d_call: TRBD2; cdr3_aa: CASGGGRDPSEQYF; cdr3_nt: TGTGCTAGCGGGGGGGGGAGGGATCCCTCCGAGCAGTACTTC
v_call: TRBV13; clone_size: NA; j_call: TRBJ1-1; d_call: NA; cdr3_aa: CASSLADRSYTEAFF; cdr3_nt: TGTGCCAGCAGCTTAGCCGACAGGTCGTACACTGAAGCTTTCTTT
v_call: TRBV10-3; clone_size: once; j_call: TRBJ2-7; d_call: NA; cdr3_aa: CAISEFQTATLPSQYF; cdr3_nt: TGTGCCATCAGTGAGTTCCAGACAGCAACCCTTCCCTCGCAGTACTTC
v_call: TRBV5-1; clone_size: NA; j_call: TRBJ1-3; d_call: NA; cdr3_aa: CASSPTGSGNTIYF; cdr3_nt: TGCGCCAGCAGCCCGACAGGCTCTGGAAACACCATATATTTT
v_call: TRBV14; clone_size: NA; j_call: TRBJ1-4; d_call: NA; cdr3_aa: CASSQDGGSVGRRLLDKGLFF; cdr3_nt: TGTGCCAGCAGCCAAGACGGGGGATCGGTGGGCCGTCGCCTTTTGGATAAGGGGCTGTTTTTT
v_call: TRBV5-6; clone_size: NA; j_call: TRBJ2-7; d_call: NA; cdr3_aa: CASSLDGPVYEQYF; cdr3_nt: TGTGCCAGCAGCCTAGACGGCCCGGTTTACGAGCAGTACTTC
v_call: TRBV5-1; clone_size: NA; j_call: TRBJ2-5; d_call: TRBD1; cdr3_aa: CASSRGQIQETQYF; cdr3_nt: TGCGCCAGCAGCCGGGGACAGATTCAAGAGACCCAGTACTTC
v_call: TRBV27; clone_size: NA; j_call: TRBJ1-6; d_call: TRBD1; cdr3_aa: CASRRGDRASSPLHF; cdr3_nt: TGTGCCAGCAGAAGGGGGGACAGGGCCAGTTCACCCCTCCACTTT
v_call: TRBV5-1; clone_size: NA; j_call: TRBJ2-3; d_call: NA; cdr3_aa: CASSLYRSASSTTDTQYF; cdr3_nt: TGCGCCAGCAGCTTGTACCGTTCTGCTAGCTCGACCACAGATACGCAGTATTTT
v_call: TRBV19; clone_size: NA; j_call: TRBJ2-7; d_call: NA; cdr3_aa: CASSISAVHYEQYF; cdr3_nt: TGTGCCAGTAGTATTTCTGCAGTTCACTACGAGCAGTACTTC
v_call: TRBV7-9; clone_size: NA; j_call: TRBJ1-4; d_call: NA; cdr3_aa: CASSLDGARNEKLFF; cdr3_nt: TGTGCCAGCAGCTTAGATGGGGCGAGGAATGAAAAACTGTTTTTT
v_call: TRBV7-3; clone_size: NA; j_call: TRBJ1-2; d_call: TRBD1; cdr3_aa: CASSLYWDREYGYGYTF; cdr3_nt: TGTGCCAGCAGCTTATACTGGGACAGGGAATATGGGTATGGCTACACCTTC
v_call: TRBV11-1; clone_size: NA; j_call: TRBJ2-1; d_call: NA; cdr3_aa: CASSLAEGPWGQFF; cdr3_nt: TGTGCCAGCAGCTTAGCGGAGGGTCCCTGGGGGCAGTTCTTC
v_call: TRBV6-4; clone_size: once; j_call: TRBJ2-1; d_call: TRBD2; cdr3_aa: CARTFPGLAGGPSLNEQFF; cdr3_nt: TGTGCCAGGACGTTTCCGGGACTAGCGGGGGGGCCCTCTCTGAATGAGCAGTTCTTC
v_call: TRBV2; clone_size: NA; j_call: TRBJ1-1; d_call: NA; cdr3_aa: CASRRRTDLNTEAFF; cdr3_nt: TGTGCCAGCAGGAGACGGACGGACTTGAACACTGAAGCTTTCTTT
v_call: TRBV5-6; clone_size: once; j_call: TRBJ1-2; d_call: TRBD1; cdr3_aa: CASSSRQGADGYTF; cdr3_nt: TGTGCCAGCAGCTCCCGACAGGGGGCGGATGGCTACACCTTC
v_call: TRBV5-6; clone_size: NA; j_call: TRBJ1-5; d_call: NA; cdr3_aa: CASSLDHSSNQPQHF; cdr3_nt: TGTGCCAGCAGCTTGGATCACAGTAGCAATCAGCCCCAGCATTTT
v_call: TRBV9; clone_size: NA; j_call: TRBJ2-1; d_call: TRBD2; cdr3_aa: CASSPRGDPRNEQFF; cdr3_nt: TGTGCCAGCAGCCCCCGGGGGGACCCTAGGAATGAGCAGTTCTTC
v_call: TRBV18; clone_size: NA; j_call: TRBJ2-7; d_call: NA; cdr3_aa: CASSPSTYRDSSYEQYF; cdr3_nt: TGTGCCAGCTCACCTTCCACGTACCGGGACTCTTCCTACGAGCAGTACTTC
v_call: TRBV2; clone_size: once; j_call: TRBJ1-4; d_call: TRBD1; cdr3_aa: CASSDRQGWDEKLFF; cdr3_nt: TGTGCCAGCAGTGATAGACAGGGGTGGGATGAAAAACTGTTTTTT
v_call: TRBV4-3; clone_size: NA; j_call: TRBJ1-6; d_call: NA; cdr3_aa: CASSQEGGSSYNSPLHF; cdr3_nt: TGCGCCAGCAGCCAAGAGGGAGGGAGTTCCTATAATTCACCCCTCCACTTT
v_call: TRBV29-1; clone_size: NA; j_call: TRBJ1-3; d_call: NA; cdr3_aa: CSVARGGNTIYF; cdr3_nt: TGCAGCGTTGCCAGGGGAGGAAACACCATATATTTT
v_call: TRBV19; clone_size: NA; j_call: TRBJ2-7; d_call: NA; cdr3_aa: CASSIDHETGPTYEQYF; cdr3_nt: TGTGCCAGTAGTATAGATCACGAGACAGGCCCGACCTACGAGCAGTACTTC
v_call: TRBV9; clone_size: few; j_call: TRBJ2-2; d_call: TRBD1; cdr3_aa: CASSVRTGTGELFF; cdr3_nt: TGTGCCAGCAGCGTAAGGACAGGCACCGGGGAGCTGTTTTTT
v_call: TRBV7-2; clone_size: NA; j_call: TRBJ2-3; d_call: NA; cdr3_aa: CASSLPGGDTQYF; cdr3_nt: TGTGCCAGCAGCTTACCCGGGGGAGATACGCAGTATTTT
v_call: TRBV7-8; clone_size: NA; j_call: TRBJ2-2; d_call: TRBD1; cdr3_aa: CASSLTARDRGIRGTGELFF; cdr3_nt: TGTGCCAGCAGCTTAACCGCACGGGACAGGGGGATTAGGGGGACCGGGGAGCTGTTTTTT
v_call: TRBV6-4; clone_size: NA; j_call: TRBJ2-2; d_call: NA; cdr3_aa: CASSDSGGGELFF; cdr3_nt: TGTGCCAGCAGTGACTCAGGGGGCGGGGAGCTGTTTTTT
v_call: TRBV7-2; clone_size: NA; j_call: TRBJ1-4; d_call: TRBD1; cdr3_aa: CASSSTTGGGKLFF; cdr3_nt: TGTGCCAGCAGCTCGACGACAGGGGGAGGGAAACTGTTTTTT
v_call: TRBV5-1; clone_size: NA; j_call: TRBJ1-1; d_call: NA; cdr3_aa: CASSYRDTEAFF; cdr3_nt: TGCGCCAGCAGCTACCGGGACACTGAAGCTTTCTTT